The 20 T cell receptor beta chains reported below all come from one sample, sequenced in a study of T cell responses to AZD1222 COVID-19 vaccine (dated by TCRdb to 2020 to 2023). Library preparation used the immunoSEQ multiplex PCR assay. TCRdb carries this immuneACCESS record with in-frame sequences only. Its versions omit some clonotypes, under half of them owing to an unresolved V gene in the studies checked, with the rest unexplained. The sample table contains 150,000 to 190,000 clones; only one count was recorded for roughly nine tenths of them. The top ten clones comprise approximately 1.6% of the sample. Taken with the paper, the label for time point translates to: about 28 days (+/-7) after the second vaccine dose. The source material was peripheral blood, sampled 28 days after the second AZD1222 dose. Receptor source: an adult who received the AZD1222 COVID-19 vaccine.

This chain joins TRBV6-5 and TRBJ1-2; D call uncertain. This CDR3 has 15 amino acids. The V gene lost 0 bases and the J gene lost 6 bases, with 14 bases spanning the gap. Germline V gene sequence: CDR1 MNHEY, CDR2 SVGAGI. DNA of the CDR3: TGTGCCAGCAGTTACTCTGCGGGCCAGATTAATGGCTACACCTTC. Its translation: CASSYSAGQINGYTF.

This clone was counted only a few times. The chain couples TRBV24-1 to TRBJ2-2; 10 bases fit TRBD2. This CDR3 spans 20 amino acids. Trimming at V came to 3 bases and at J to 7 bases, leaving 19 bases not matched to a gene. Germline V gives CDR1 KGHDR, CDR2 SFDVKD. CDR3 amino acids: CATSDVLAGAPSGRIGELFF. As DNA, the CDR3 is TGTGCCACCAGTGATGTCCTAGCGGGAGCGCCCTCGGGCCGTATCGGGGAGCTGTTTTTT.

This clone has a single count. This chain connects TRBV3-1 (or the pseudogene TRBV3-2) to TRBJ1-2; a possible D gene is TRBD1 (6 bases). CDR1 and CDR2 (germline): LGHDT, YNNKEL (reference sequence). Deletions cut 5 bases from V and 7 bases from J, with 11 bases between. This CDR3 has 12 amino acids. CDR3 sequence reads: CASSYNRAGYTF. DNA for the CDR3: TGTGCCAGCAGCTACAACAGGGCTGGCTACACCTTC.

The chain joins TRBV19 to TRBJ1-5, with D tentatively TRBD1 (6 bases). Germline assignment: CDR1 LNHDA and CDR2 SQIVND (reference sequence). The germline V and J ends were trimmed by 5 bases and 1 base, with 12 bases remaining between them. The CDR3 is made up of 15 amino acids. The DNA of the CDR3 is TGTGCCAGTAGTGTCAGGGGTGAGAGCAATCAGCCCCAGCATTTT. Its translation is CASSVRGESNQPQHF.

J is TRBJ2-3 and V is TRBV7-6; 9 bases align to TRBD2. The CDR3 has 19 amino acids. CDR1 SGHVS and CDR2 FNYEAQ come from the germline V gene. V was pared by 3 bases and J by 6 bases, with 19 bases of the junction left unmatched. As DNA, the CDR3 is TGTGCCAGCAGCTTTCTCATCGTAAAGCGGGGGGCAGGAGCGGATACGCAGTATTTT. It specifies CASSFLIVKRGAGADTQYF.

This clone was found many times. The CDR3: CASSLVGTGTGELFF. The CDR3 DNA reads TGCGCCAGCAGCTTGGTAGGGACAGGGACCGGGGAGCTGTTTTTT. The chain combines TRBV5-1 with TRBJ2-2, with 9 bases identical to TRBD1. This CDR3 has 15 residues. The germline gives CDR1 SGHRS, CDR2 YFSETQ. Unmatched junction bases numbered 2, after V lost 0 bases and J lost 5 bases.

The CDR3 DNA sequence: TGTGCCAGTAGTAAAAGCGGGAGCGTTTACGAGCAGTACTTC. This gives the protein CASSKSGSVYEQYF. The chain links TRBV19 to TRBJ2-7, with 8 bases fitting TRBD2. Trimming cost V 4 bases and J 4 bases; bases outside gene matches: 6. The CDR3 is 14 amino acids. The V gene's germline CDR1 is LNHDA and CDR2 SQIVND (reference sequence).

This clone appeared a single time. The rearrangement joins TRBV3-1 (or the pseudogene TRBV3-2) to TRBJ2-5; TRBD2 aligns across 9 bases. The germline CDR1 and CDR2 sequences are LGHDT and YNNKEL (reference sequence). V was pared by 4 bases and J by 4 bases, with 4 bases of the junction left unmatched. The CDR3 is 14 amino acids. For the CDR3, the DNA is TGTGCCAGCAGCCGGTCAGCGGGAGGAGAGACCCAGTACTTC. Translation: CASSRSAGGETQYF.

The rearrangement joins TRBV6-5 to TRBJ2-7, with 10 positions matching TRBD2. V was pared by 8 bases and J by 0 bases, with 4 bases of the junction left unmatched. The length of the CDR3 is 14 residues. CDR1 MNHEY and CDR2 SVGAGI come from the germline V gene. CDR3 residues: CASWSGRASYEQYF. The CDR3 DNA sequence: TGTGCCAGCTGGAGCGGGAGGGCCTCCTACGAGCAGTACTTC.

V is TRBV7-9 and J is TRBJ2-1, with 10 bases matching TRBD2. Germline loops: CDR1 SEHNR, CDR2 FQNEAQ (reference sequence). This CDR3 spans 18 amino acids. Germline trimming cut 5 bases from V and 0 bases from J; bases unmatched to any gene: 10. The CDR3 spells CASSAPSGSRSSYNEQFF. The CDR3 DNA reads TGTGCCAGCAGCGCTCCTAGCGGGAGTCGGAGCTCCTACAATGAGCAGTTCTTC.

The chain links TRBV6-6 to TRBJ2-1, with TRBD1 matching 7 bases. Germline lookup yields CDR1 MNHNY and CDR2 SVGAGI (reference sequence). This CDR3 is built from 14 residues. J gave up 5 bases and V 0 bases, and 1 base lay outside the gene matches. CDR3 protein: CASSYSTGNNEQFF. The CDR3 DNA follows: TGTGCCAGCAGTTACTCGACAGGGAACAATGAGCAGTTCTTC.

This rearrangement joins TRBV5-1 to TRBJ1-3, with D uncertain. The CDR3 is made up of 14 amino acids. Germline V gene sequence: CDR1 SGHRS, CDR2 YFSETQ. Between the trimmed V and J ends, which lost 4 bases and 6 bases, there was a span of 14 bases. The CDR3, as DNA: TGCGCCAGCAGCCTAACGGGCGGGGAAAACACCATATATTTT. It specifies CASSLTGGENTIYF.

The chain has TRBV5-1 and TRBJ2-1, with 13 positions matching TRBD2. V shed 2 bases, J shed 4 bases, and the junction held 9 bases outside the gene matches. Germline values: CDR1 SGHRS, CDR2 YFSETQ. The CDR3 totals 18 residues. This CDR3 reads CASSFMPSTSGGYNEQFF. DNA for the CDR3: TGCGCCAGCAGCTTTATGCCTTCGACTAGCGGGGGGTACAATGAGCAGTTCTTC. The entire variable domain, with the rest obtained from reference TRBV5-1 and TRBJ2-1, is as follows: KAGVTQTPRYLIKTRGQQVTLSCSPISGHRSVSWYQQTPGQGLQFLFEYFSETQRNKGNFPGRFSGRQFSNSRSEMNVSTLELGDSALYLCASSFMPSTSGGYNEQFFGPGTRLTVL.

CDR3 coding DNA: TGTGCCAGCAGTTTAAATACGGGAGGGCCGCGTGAGCAGTTCTTC. Residues: CASSLNTGGPREQFF. This sequence joins TRBV27 and TRBJ2-1; 8 nucleotides align to TRBD2. From germline, CDR1 is MNHEY and CDR2 SMNVEV (reference sequence). The CDR3 is made up of 15 amino acids. V dropped 2 bases and J dropped 9; count of bases not matched to a gene: 9.

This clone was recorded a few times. The CDR3 DNA sequence: TGTGCCAGCAGTTTACCGACGGGGGGCTACGGAGGGGAGCAGTACTTC. Translating it yields CASSLPTGGYGGEQYF. The chain is built from TRBV28 and TRBJ2-7, with D perhaps matching TRBD2 (7 bases). The length of the CDR3 is 16 residues. V dropped 2 bases and J dropped 7 bases, with 21 bases sitting between them. Germline loops: CDR1 MDHEN, CDR2 SYDVKM.

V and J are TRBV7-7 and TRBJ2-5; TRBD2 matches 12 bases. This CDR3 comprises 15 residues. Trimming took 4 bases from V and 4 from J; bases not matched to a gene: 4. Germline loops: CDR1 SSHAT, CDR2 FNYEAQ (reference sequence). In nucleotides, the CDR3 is TGTGCCAGCAGCTACCAGGGACTAGCGGGAGAGACCCAGTACTTC. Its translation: CASSYQGLAGETQYF.

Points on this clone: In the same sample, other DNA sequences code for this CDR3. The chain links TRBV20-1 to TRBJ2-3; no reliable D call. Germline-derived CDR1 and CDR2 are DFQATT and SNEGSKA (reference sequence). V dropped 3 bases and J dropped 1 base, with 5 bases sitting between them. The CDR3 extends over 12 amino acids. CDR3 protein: CSASLGTDTQYF. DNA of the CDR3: TGCAGTGCTAGTCTCGGCACAGATACGCAGTATTTT.

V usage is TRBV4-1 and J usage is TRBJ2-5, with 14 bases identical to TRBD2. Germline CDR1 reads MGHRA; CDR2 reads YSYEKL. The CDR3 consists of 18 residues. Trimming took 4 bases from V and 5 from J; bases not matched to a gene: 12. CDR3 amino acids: CASSPQMTSGGAGETQYF. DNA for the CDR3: TGCGCCAGCAGCCCCCAAATGACTAGCGGGGGGGCCGGTGAGACCCAGTACTTC.

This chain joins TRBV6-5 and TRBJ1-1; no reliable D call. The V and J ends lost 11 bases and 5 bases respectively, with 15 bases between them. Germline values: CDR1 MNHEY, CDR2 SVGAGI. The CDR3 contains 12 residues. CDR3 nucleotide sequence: TGTGCCGGCGAGGGCGAGAGGACTGAAGCTTTCTTT. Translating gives CAGEGERTEAFF.

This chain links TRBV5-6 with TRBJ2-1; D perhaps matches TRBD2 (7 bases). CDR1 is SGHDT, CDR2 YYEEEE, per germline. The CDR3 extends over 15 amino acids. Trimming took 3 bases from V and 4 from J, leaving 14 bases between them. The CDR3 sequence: CASSYREGRYNEQFF. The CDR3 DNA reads TGTGCCAGCAGCTACAGGGAGGGAAGATACAATGAGCAGTTCTTC.